Each of the 20 T cell receptor beta chains below was sequenced from the same sample in a study of shared clonotypes between healthy human individuals. The protocol was immunoSEQ multiplex PCR, while the TCRdb copy is restricted to in-frame clones and leaves out a portion. Among about a million clones, approximately 72% were seen once, and the ten largest hold about 1.5%. Source material: memory CD4+ T cells sorted from blood. Specified subset: CD45RA-negative fraction. Receptors originate from a man younger than 30 in good health.

The rearrangement uses TRBV5-6 and TRBJ2-7; possible D gene TRBD1, 6 bases. Germline-derived CDR1 and CDR2 are SGHDT and YYEEEE. The CDR3 covers 14 residues. The germline V and J ends were trimmed by 2 bases and 3 bases, with 12 bases remaining between them. CDR3 in DNA: TGTGCCAGCAGCTTCAAGGACAGATTCTACGAGCAGTACTTC. This encodes CASSFKDRFYEQYF.

V gene TRBV14 combines with J gene TRBJ1-1; D might be TRBD1 (5 bases). The CDR3 sequence is 14 residues long. V gave up 2 bases and J gave up 0 bases, with 7 bases separating them. The germline CDR1 and CDR2 sequences are SGHDN and FVKESK. CDR3 protein: CASSQYRLNTEAFF. The CDR3 DNA sequence: TGTGCCAGCAGCCAATACAGGTTGAACACTGAAGCTTTCTTT.

The chain joins TRBV5-1 to TRBJ1-2; TRBD1 aligns across 7 bases. V shed 4 bases, J shed 4 bases, and the junction held 10 bases outside the gene matches. The CDR3 length is 15 residues. Per the germline V gene, CDR1 is SGHRS and CDR2 is YFSETQ. The CDR3 DNA is TGCGCCAGCAGCAACTTCAGGGGGGGAGTCTATGGCTACACCTTC. As protein: CASSNFRGGVYGYTF.

The CDR3 DNA reads TGTGCCAGCAGTACAGCCAACACCGGGGAGCTGTTTTTT. Amino acids: CASSTANTGELFF. The chain couples TRBV7-2 to TRBJ2-2; D gene uncertain. CDR3 length equals 13 residues. Germline CDR1 SGHTA, CDR2 FQGNSA. Trimming removed 6 bases from V and 2 bases from J, with 7 bases in between.

This chain joins TRBV6-1 and TRBJ2-3, with no clear D. Germline V gives CDR1 MNHNS, CDR2 SASEGT. V was pared by 6 bases and J by 1 base, with 5 bases between. CDR3 length equals 12 residues. In DNA, the CDR3 is TGTGCCAGCAGGAGCCGCACAGATACGCAGTATTTT. This sequence encodes CASRSRTDTQYF.

J is TRBJ1-2 and V is TRBV27; 9 bases line up with TRBD1. The V and J ends lost 8 bases and 5 bases, in that order; junction bases with no gene match: 12. The germline CDR1 and CDR2 sequences are MNHEY and SMNVEV (reference sequence). CDR3 size: 15 residues. CDR3 coding DNA: TGTGCCAGCTCGCGTGGTGGGACAGGGACATATGGCTACACCTTC. The encoded protein is CASSRGGTGTYGYTF.

This chain joins TRBV18 and TRBJ2-7; D not certain. Germline V gene data show CDR1 as KGHSH and CDR2 as LQKENI. The CDR3 covers 13 residues. V lost 2 bases and J lost 2, with 7 bases in between. This CDR3 reads CASSPGLTYEQYF. The CDR3 DNA follows: TGTGCCAGCTCACCAGGGCTTACCTACGAGCAGTACTTC.

The CDR3: CASSLLGHPSYEQYF. CDR3 nucleotide sequence: TGCGCCAGCAGCTTGCTCGGACATCCATCCTACGAGCAGTACTTC. The gene calls are TRBV5-1 and TRBJ2-7; D might be TRBD1 (5 bases). The CDR3 is 15 amino acids. V was clipped by 1 base and J by 1 base, with 12 bases between them. CDR1 and CDR2 from the germline V gene are SGHRS and YFSETQ.

This rearrangement joins TRBV7-2 to TRBJ1-6; 8 bases fit TRBD1. Germline V gene data show CDR1 as SGHTA and CDR2 as FQGNSA. This CDR3 is built from 16 residues. The junction had 10 bases not matched to a gene; V was cut back by 1 base and J by 11 bases. CDR3 in amino acids: CASSLGQGAGGPPLHF. The CDR3, as DNA: TGTGCCAGCAGCTTAGGGCAGGGGGCGGGTGGTCCACCCCTCCACTTT.

The rearrangement links TRBV19 to TRBJ1-1; TRBD1 matches 9 bases. The CDR3 contains 14 residues. Germline lookup yields CDR1 LNHDA and CDR2 SQIVND (reference sequence). With V trimmed by 5 bases and J by 5 bases, 6 bases remained unmatched. Here the CDR3 DNA reads TGTGCCAGTAGTTGGGGACAGGGACGGACTGAAGCTTTCTTT. Amino acids: CASSWGQGRTEAFF.

The chain has TRBV6-5 and TRBJ2-7, with D maybe TRBD2 (6 bases). Trimming took 9 bases from V and 6 from J, leaving 15 bases between them. The CDR3 spans 12 residues. Germline V gene data show CDR1 as MNHEY and CDR2 as SVGAGI. The CDR3 bases are TGTGCCAGTGCGGGATACAGCGGCGAGCAGTACTTC. Translation: CASAGYSGEQYF.

Here the CDR3 reads CASSEASAGNSPLHF. As DNA, the CDR3 is TGTGCCAGCAGTGAAGCGTCGGCAGGGAATTCACCCCTCCACTTT. The genes are TRBV2 and TRBJ1-6, with D possibly being TRBD1 (5 bases). The CDR3 contains 15 residues. Germline lookup yields CDR1 SNHLY and CDR2 FYNNEI. Trimming stripped 0 bases from V and 7 bases from J, with 10 bases between.

This chain connects TRBV5-5 to TRBJ1-3, with TRBD1 identical over 8 bases. Germline loops: CDR1 SGHKS, CDR2 YYEKEE (reference sequence). This CDR3 comprises 15 residues. V was pared by 5 bases and J by 2 bases, with 6 bases of the junction left unmatched. CDR3 DNA: TGTGCCAGCAGGGAGACAGGGGTCGCTGGAAACACCATATATTTT. Amino acid sequence: CASRETGVAGNTIYF. The complete variable domain, with remaining parts taken from reference TRBV5-5 and TRBJ1-3, reads DAGVTQSPTHLIKTRGQQVTLRCSPISGHKSVSWYQQVLGQGPQFIFQYYEKEERGRGNFPDRFSARQFPNYSSELNVNALLLGDSALYLCASRETGVAGNTIYFGEGSWLTVV.

Details on this clone: Other DNA variants within this sample encode the same CDR3. The V call is TRBV10-3, the J call TRBJ2-5; D is unclear. This CDR3 spans 13 amino acids. V was pared by 2 bases and J by 5 bases, with 9 bases between. CDR1 and CDR2 from the germline V gene are ENHRY and SYGVKD. CDR3: CAISEGLGETQYF. CDR3 nucleotides: TGTGCCATCAGTGAGGGGCTAGGGGAGACCCAGTACTTC.

The rearrangement links TRBV9 to TRBJ2-7; D gene uncertain. The germline CDR1 and CDR2 sequences are SGDLS and YYNGEE. V was trimmed by 0 bases and J by 6 bases, leaving 10 bases between them. This CDR3 has 13 amino acids. CDR3 coding DNA: TGTGCCAGCAGCGTAGCTGTACTTTCCGAGCAGTACTTC. This translates into CASSVAVLSEQYF.

The rearrangement joins TRBV19 to TRBJ2-7; 11 bases are shared with TRBD2. Trimming took 4 bases from V and 4 from J; bases not matched to a gene: 0. The CDR3 sequence is 13 residues long. Germline loops: CDR1 LNHDA, CDR2 SQIVND (reference sequence). The CDR3 loop reads CASSRLAGYEQYF. The DNA of the CDR3 is TGTGCCAGTAGTAGACTAGCGGGATACGAGCAGTACTTC.

The rearrangement uses TRBV19 and TRBJ2-1, with 8 nucleotides matching TRBD1. Germline values: CDR1 LNHDA, CDR2 SQIVND (reference sequence). V trimming: 4 bases; J trimming: 9 bases; junction bases outside the gene matches: 8. This CDR3 has 14 amino acids. CDR3 sequence: CASSTPGQALEQFF. In DNA, the CDR3 is TGTGCCAGTAGTACCCCGGGACAGGCACTTGAGCAGTTCTTC.

The rearrangement joins TRBV30 to TRBJ1-2; maybe TRBD1 (5 bases). Germline V gene data show CDR1 as GTSNPN and CDR2 as SVGIG (reference sequence). Trimming left V 6 bases short and J 7 bases short, with 21 bases between. The CDR3 spans 14 residues. Here the CDR3 DNA reads TGTGCCTGTCCCCCCTGGGGCGGTGTTGTTGGCTACACCTTC. It specifies CACPPWGGVVGYTF.

The chain has TRBV5-5 and TRBJ2-3; D is uncertain. The CDR3 has 14 amino acids. The germline V gene has CDR1 SGHKS and CDR2 YYEKEE (reference sequence). V lost 1 base and J lost 4, with 10 bases in between. The CDR3 spells CASSLSGIADTQYF. The CDR3 coding sequence is TGTGCCAGCAGCTTGTCGGGCATCGCAGATACGCAGTATTTT.

This chain connects TRBV11-2 to TRBJ1-2, with 9 bases that match TRBD1. V gave up 1 base and J gave up 7 bases; unmatched junction bases: 1. Germline values: CDR1 SGHAT, CDR2 FQNNGV. This CDR3 spans 13 amino acids. The CDR3 protein is CASSLVDRGGYTF. The CDR3 nucleotides are TGTGCCAGCAGCTTAGTGGACAGGGGTGGCTACACCTTC.